This TCR beta chain was sequenced for a study of cytomegalovirus exposure and HLA in healthy donors. This clone has a single count. The PCR employed 60 Vbeta primers together with 13 Jbeta primers. The method was immunoSEQ multiplex PCR; TCRdb's version includes in-frame clones alone and lacks a portion of them. Of 90,000 to 150,000 clones detected, 76% appear once; the ten largest clones hold about 12%. This clonotype was obtained from a woman aged 40-49 years in good health and CMV-seropositive. The sequencing sample was made of PBMCs.

CDR3 loop: CASSLGLKTYNEQFF. DNA of the CDR3: TGTGCCAGCAGCTTGGGGCTGAAGACCTACAATGAGCAGTTCTTC. V usage is TRBV5-6 and J usage is TRBJ2-1; D not certain. The ends were cut back, 0 bases at V and 2 bases at J, with 9 bases in the middle. Germline V gene sequence: CDR1 SGHDT, CDR2 YYEEEE. The CDR3 is 15 residues long.